These 4 T cell receptor beta chains came from one sample sequenced in a study of cytotoxic CD8 clonotypes in ibrutinib-treated CLL. Clones were sequenced by immunoSEQ multiplex PCR, and TCRdb holds only the in-frame ones, with some missing. The data contain over 140,000 clones, more than 75% of them singletons. This specimen was PBMCs, taken after 36 months of ibrutinib treatment. These receptors all stem from a human donor with chronic lymphocytic leukemia.

The V call is TRBV7-3, the J call TRBJ2-7, with D maybe TRBD2 (6 bases). Germline V CDR1 and CDR2: SGHTA, FQGTGA. The CDR3 extends over 12 amino acids. Trimming shortened V by 5 bases and J by 6 bases, and 11 bases separated the two germline ends. CDR3 DNA sequence: TGTGCCAGCAGCGCGGGGTATGGCGAGCAGTACTTC. This gives the protein CASSAGYGEQYF.

V is TRBV5-1 and J is TRBJ2-1, with 8 nucleotides matching TRBD2. Looked up from germline, CDR1 is SGHRS and CDR2 is YFSETQ. With V trimmed by 4 bases and J by 3 bases, 9 bases remained unmatched. This CDR3 region has 16 residues. CDR3 in amino acids: CASSPVAGKSYNEQFF. CDR3 sequence (DNA): TGCGCCAGCAGCCCAGTAGCGGGAAAGAGCTACAATGAGCAGTTCTTC. The whole variable domain, filled in from reference TRBV5-1 and TRBJ2-1, reads KAGVTQTPRYLIKTRGQQVTLSCSPISGHRSVSWYQQTPGQGLQFLFEYFSETQRNKGNFPGRFSGRQFSNSRSEMNVSTLELGDSALYLCASSPVAGKSYNEQFFGPGTRLTVL.

V usage is TRBV10-3 and J usage is TRBJ1-2; 7 bases map to TRBD1. CDR1 is ENHRY, CDR2 SYGVKD, per germline. J lost 4 bases, V lost 2 bases, and 7 bases had no gene match. The CDR3 contains 15 residues. CDR3 residues: CAISEKAGGGYGYTF. CDR3 bases: TGTGCCATCAGTGAGAAGGCAGGGGGTGGCTATGGCTACACCTTC.

This sequence joins TRBV2 and TRBJ1-3; D not resolved. This CDR3 is 13 amino acids long. CDR1 and CDR2 from the germline V gene are SNHLY and FYNNEI. V was trimmed by 8 bases and J by 0 bases, leaving 8 bases between them. The CDR3 DNA sequence: TGTGCCAGCGGGCTCCGCTCTGGAAACACCATATATTTT. This translates into CASGLRSGNTIYF.